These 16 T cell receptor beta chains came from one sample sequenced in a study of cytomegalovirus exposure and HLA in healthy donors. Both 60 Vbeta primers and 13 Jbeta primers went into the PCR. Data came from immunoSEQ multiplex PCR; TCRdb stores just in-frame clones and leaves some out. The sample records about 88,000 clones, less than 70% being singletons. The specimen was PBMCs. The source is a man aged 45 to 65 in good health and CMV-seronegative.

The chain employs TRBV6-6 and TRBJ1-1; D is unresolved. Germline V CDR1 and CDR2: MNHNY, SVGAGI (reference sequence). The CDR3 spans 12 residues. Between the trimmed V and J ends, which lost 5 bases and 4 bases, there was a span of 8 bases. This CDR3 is CASSPRTTEAFF. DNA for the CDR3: TGTGCCAGCAGTCCCAGAACCACTGAAGCTTTCTTT.

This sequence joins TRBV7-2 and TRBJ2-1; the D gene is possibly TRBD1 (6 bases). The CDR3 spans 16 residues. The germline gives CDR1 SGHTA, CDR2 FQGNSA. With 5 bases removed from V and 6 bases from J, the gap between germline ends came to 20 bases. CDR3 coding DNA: TGTGCCAGCAGCCCCTTACCCGGACGGACAGTCAATGAGCAGTTCTTC. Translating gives CASSPLPGRTVNEQFF.

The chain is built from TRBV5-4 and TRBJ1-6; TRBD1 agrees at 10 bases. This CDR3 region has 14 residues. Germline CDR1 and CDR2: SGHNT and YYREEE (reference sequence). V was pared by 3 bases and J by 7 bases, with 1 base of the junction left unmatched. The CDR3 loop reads CASSWGQGNSPLHF. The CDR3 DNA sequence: TGTGCCAGCAGCTGGGGACAGGGGAATTCACCCCTCCACTTT.

In nucleotides, the CDR3 is TGTGCCAGTATGGGCGGGGTCTTTGACAATGAGCAGTTCTTC. This sequence encodes CASMGGVFDNEQFF. J is TRBJ2-1 and V is TRBV19; the D gene is possibly TRBD2 (6 bases). V shed 7 bases and J shed 5 bases, with 15 bases lying between them. The CDR3 loop spans 14 amino acids. CDR1 and CDR2 (germline): LNHDA, SQIVND (reference sequence). Full variable domain (missing parts from reference TRBV19 and TRBJ2-1): DGGITQSPKYLFRKEGQNVTLSCEQNLNHDAMYWYRQDPGQGLRLIYYSQIVNDFQKGDIAEGYSVSREKKESFPLTVTSAQKNPTAFYLCASMGGVFDNEQFFGPGTRLTVL.

The CDR3 DNA sequence: TGTGCCAGCAGTTACTCGAGGACAGGGGGCGTCGTAAAACTGTTTTTT. Its protein is CASSYSRTGGVVKLFF. This chain uses TRBV6-5 with TRBJ1-4, with 11 bases lining up with TRBD1. The CDR3 runs 16 residues. Germline V gene lookup returns CDR1 MNHEY and CDR2 SVGAGI. V gave up 0 bases and J gave up 10 bases; unmatched junction bases: 7.

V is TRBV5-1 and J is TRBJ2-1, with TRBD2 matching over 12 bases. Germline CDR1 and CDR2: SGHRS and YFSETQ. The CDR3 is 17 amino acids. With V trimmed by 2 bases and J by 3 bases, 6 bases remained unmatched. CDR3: CASSFRTSGAYYNEQFF. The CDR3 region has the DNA TGCGCCAGCAGCTTCCGGACTAGCGGGGCATACTACAATGAGCAGTTCTTC.

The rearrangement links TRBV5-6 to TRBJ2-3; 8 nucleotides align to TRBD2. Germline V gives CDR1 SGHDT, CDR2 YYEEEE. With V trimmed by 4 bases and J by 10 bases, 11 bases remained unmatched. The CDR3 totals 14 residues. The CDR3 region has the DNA TGTGCCAGCAGCGACGGACTCGGGGGGGGCGCGCAGTATTTT. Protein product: CASSDGLGGGAQYF.

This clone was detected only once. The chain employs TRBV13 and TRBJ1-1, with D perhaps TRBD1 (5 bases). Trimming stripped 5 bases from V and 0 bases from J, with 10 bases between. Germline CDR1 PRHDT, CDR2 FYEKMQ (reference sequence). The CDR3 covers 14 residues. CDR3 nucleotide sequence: TGTGCCAGCAGCCTGGGGGGAATGAACACTGAAGCTTTCTTT. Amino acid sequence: CASSLGGMNTEAFF.

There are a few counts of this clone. The CDR3 reads CASSLAGQGNTIYF. CDR3 nucleotide sequence: TGTGCCAGCAGCTTAGCGGGACAGGGAAACACCATATATTTT. This chain uses TRBV7-2 with TRBJ1-3; 7 bases match TRBD1. Germline V lookup: CDR1 SGHTA, CDR2 FQGNSA. This CDR3 comprises 14 residues. J gave up 4 bases and V 0 bases, and 0 bases lay outside the gene matches. Complete variable domain (other parts from reference TRBV7-2 and TRBJ1-3): GAGVSQSPSNKVTEKGKDVELRCDPISGHTALYWYRQSLGQGLEFLIYFQGNSAPDKSGLPSDRFSAERTGGSVSTLTIQRTQQEDSAVYLCASSLAGQGNTIYFGEGSWLTVV.

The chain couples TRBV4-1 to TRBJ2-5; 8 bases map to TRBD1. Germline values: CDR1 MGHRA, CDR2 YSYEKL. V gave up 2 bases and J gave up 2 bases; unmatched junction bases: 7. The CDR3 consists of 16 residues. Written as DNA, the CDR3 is TGCGCCAGCAGCCAACAGGGGACAGGTAGACAAGAGACCCAGTACTTC. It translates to CASSQQGTGRQETQYF.

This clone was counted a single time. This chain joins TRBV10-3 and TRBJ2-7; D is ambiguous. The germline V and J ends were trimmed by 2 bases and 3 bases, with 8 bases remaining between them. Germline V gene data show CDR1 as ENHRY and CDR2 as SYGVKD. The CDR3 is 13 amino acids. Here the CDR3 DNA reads TGTGCCATCAGTGAGCCAGGTTACTACGAGCAGTACTTC. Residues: CAISEPGYYEQYF.

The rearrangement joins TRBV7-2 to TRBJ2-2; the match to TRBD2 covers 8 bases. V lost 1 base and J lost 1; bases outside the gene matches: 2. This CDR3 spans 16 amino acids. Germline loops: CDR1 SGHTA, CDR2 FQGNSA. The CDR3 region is CASSLVAGWNTGELFF. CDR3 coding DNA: TGTGCCAGCAGCTTAGTAGCGGGGTGGAACACCGGGGAGCTGTTTTTT.

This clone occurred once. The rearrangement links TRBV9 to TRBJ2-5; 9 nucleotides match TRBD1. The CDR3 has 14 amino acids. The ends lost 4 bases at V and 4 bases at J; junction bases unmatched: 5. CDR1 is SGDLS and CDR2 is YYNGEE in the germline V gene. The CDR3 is CASSLQGARETQYF. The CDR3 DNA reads TGTGCCAGCAGCTTACAGGGGGCTAGAGAGACCCAGTACTTC. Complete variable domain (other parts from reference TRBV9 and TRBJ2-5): DSGVTQTPKHLITATGQRVTLRCSPRSGDLSVYWYQQSLDQGLQFLIQYYNGEERAKGNILERFSAQQFPDLHSELNLSSLELGDSALYFCASSLQGARETQYFGPGTRLLVL.

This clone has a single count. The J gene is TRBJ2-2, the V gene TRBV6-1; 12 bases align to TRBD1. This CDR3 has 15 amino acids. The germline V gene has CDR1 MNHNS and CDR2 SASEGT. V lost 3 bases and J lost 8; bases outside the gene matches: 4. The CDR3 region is CASSEGTGGVGELFF. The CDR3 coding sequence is TGTGCCAGCAGTGAGGGGACAGGGGGCGTGGGGGAGCTGTTTTTT.

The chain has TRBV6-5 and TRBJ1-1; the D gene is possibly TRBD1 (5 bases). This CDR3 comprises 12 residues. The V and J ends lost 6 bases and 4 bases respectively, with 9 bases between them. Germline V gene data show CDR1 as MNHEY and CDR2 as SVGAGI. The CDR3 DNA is TGTGCCAGCAGAGACAGTTTCACTGAAGCTTTCTTT. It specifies CASRDSFTEAFF.

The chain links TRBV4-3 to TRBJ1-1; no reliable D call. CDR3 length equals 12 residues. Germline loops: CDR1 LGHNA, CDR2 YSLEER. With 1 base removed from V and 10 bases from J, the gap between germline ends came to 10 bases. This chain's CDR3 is CASSQVPGIAFF. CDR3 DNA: TGCGCCAGCAGCCAAGTACCAGGTATAGCTTTCTTT.